This T cell receptor beta chain originates from a study of shared clonotypes between healthy human individuals. Healthy HIV-negative adults without recent acute infections or vaccinations served as donors. Investigators spread the genomic DNA of each subset evenly over several immunoSEQ plates. It was on ten immunoSEQ deep assay plates that unsorted PBMC DNA was sequenced. TCRdb's table, derived via immunoSEQ multiplex PCR, lists solely in-frame clones and lacks some. The sample has 450,000 to 500,000 clones, 79% seen once. V shed 3 bases and J shed 0 bases, with 8 bases lying between them. The CDR3 covers 14 residues. Germline values: CDR1 SGHNT, CDR2 YYREEE (reference sequence).

This rearrangement joins TRBV5-4 to TRBJ2-3; possibly TRBD1 for D (6 bases). The sample comprised PBMCs. The clonotype comes from a woman aged 40 to 50 in good health. Some clones in this sample may be carry-over from other donors' samples. CDR3 protein: CASSSDRSTDTQYF. The CDR3 nucleotides read TGTGCCAGCAGCTCGGACAGAAGCACAGATACGCAGTATTTT.